The rows below give T cell receptor beta chains drawn from one sample of a study of T cell changes during pregnancy in multiple sclerosis. The protocol was immunoSEQ multiplex PCR, while the TCRdb copy is restricted to in-frame clones and leaves out a portion. The table has approximately 87,000 clones, under 95% seen once. Specimen: CD4+ T cells from peripheral blood mononuclear cells, collected in the second trimester of pregnancy. These receptors came from a female donor with multiple sclerosis, enrolled in a pregnancy study. Each CDR3 is given without its conserved first and last residue. Each record gives: J gene, V gene, D gene, CDR3 protein. The D gene is left open where the match is weak.

J: TRBJ2-3; V: TRBV7-9; D: NA; CDR3: ASSLGVGGRSTDTQY
J: TRBJ2-1; V: TRBV7-9; D: NA; CDR3: ASSLTRDADEQF
J: TRBJ1-2; V: TRBV20-1; D: NA; CDR3: SARGEDGYT
J: TRBJ2-5; V: TRBV4-1; D: TRBD2; CDR3: ASSQPLPLAGGETQY
J: TRBJ1-6; V: TRBV19; D: TRBD1; CDR3: ASSPIDRAPKVLH
J: TRBJ2-7; V: TRBV7-8; D: TRBD2; CDR3: ASSKTSGGIYEQY
J: TRBJ1-1; V: TRBV7-3; D: NA; CDR3: ASSSVGQTEAF
J: TRBJ2-1; V: TRBV7-3; D: NA; CDR3: ASSLSGTSFYNEQF
J: TRBJ2-7; V: TRBV15; D: NA; CDR3: ATSRDRAAISYEQY
J: TRBJ1-6; V: TRBV7-9; D: NA; CDR3: ASSRLGASLSLYNSPLH
J: TRBJ2-2; V: TRBV9; D: NA; CDR3: ASSALGRPNTGELF
J: TRBJ1-3; V: TRBV6-1; D: NA; CDR3: ASRSIQVAGNTIY
J: TRBJ2-5; V: TRBV4-3; D: TRBD1; CDR3: ASSLGQGTFQETQY
J: TRBJ2-7; V: TRBV19; D: TRBD2; CDR3: ASSLSLTSGGYEQY
J: TRBJ2-2; V: TRBV4-3; D: NA; CDR3: ASSQERGGELF
J: TRBJ2-1; V: TRBV5-1; D: NA; CDR3: ASSLSGTYNEQF
J: TRBJ2-5; V: TRBV9; D: NA; CDR3: ASSVQGWETQY
J: TRBJ1-3; V: TRBV6-1; D: NA; CDR3: ASSEPSGKEGVSGNTIY
J: TRBJ2-7; V: TRBV19; D: TRBD1; CDR3: ASSRISDRSSYEQY
J: TRBJ1-2; V: TRBV5-4; D: NA; CDR3: ASRPGDLYGYT
J: TRBJ2-7; V: TRBV4-3; D: NA; CDR3: ASSQDLSAGASYEQY
J: TRBJ2-6; V: TRBV7-9; D: NA; CDR3: ASSFRRSGANVLT
J: TRBJ2-2; V: TRBV28; D: NA; CDR3: ASSLVGGPNTGELF
J: TRBJ2-7; V: TRBV15; D: TRBD1; CDR3: ATSRTGYYEQY
J: TRBJ1-3; V: TRBV28; D: NA; CDR3: ASSRGNTIY
J: TRBJ1-4; V: TRBV30; D: NA; CDR3: AWSVRTPTNEKLF
J: TRBJ1-2; V: TRBV5-1; D: NA; CDR3: ASRQGPTNYGYT
J: TRBJ2-7; V: TRBV4-1; D: NA; CDR3: ASSQDRQVIYEQY
J: TRBJ1-4; V: TRBV7-3; D: NA; CDR3: ASSLIPGEKLF
J: TRBJ1-5; V: TRBV11-2; D: NA; CDR3: ASSPRSGWPQH
J: TRBJ2-1; V: TRBV5-1; D: TRBD2; CDR3: ASTRLAGGDEQF
J: TRBJ1-4; V: TRBV19; D: NA; CDR3: ASSNPGATNEKLF
J: TRBJ1-2; V: TRBV10-3; D: TRBD1; CDR3: AINDGTGGFGNYGYT
J: TRBJ2-1; V: TRBV10-1; D: TRBD2; CDR3: ASRSERGLVKSNEQF
J: TRBJ1-2; V: TRBV27; D: TRBD1; CDR3: ASSRDRLNYGYT
J: TRBJ2-3; V: TRBV16; D: NA; CDR3: ASSQQGHTDTQY
J: TRBJ2-2; V: TRBV6-6; D: TRBD2; CDR3: ASSFQRETGELF
J: TRBJ2-7; V: TRBV28; D: TRBD1; CDR3: ASRPGTGIYEQY
J: TRBJ2-2; V: TRBV11-2; D: TRBD2; CDR3: ASSLGVGGATGELF
J: TRBJ1-4; V: TRBV6-5; D: NA; CDR3: ASSYSGGNEKLF